This T cell receptor (beta chain) comes out of a study of OX40 agonist ivuxolimab in advanced cancers. Study in general: An agonistic anti-OX40 (CD134) antibody, ivuxolimab, was used to treat the patients. General study findings and limits: With doses of 0.1 to 3.0 mg/kg, CD4+ and CD8+ blood T cells had undergone clonal expansion by week 6.

This clone appeared a few times. Its target is not known. Generated by immunoSEQ multiplex PCR, the TCRdb table keeps only in-frame clones and is missing some. The sample has over 50,000 clones; approximately 81% are singletons. Patients were ineligible given autoimmune disease history or systemic immunosuppression. The TCR sequence derives from an adult with an advanced solid tumor such as melanoma, head and neck, liver or kidney cancer. The material sequenced was CD4+ or CD8+ T cells sorted from blood, taken in a trial of the OX40 agonist ivuxolimab.

Written as DNA, the CDR3 is TGCGCCAGCAGTGAGTCTGGCGAGGGAGGGTCGGAGCAGTACTTC. Protein sequence: CASSESGEGGSEQYF. V is TRBV10-2 and J is TRBJ2-7; the match to TRBD2 covers 7 bases. The CDR3 runs to 15 residues. J lost 7 bases, V lost 0 bases, and 9 bases had no gene match. From germline, CDR1 is WSHSY and CDR2 SAAADI.